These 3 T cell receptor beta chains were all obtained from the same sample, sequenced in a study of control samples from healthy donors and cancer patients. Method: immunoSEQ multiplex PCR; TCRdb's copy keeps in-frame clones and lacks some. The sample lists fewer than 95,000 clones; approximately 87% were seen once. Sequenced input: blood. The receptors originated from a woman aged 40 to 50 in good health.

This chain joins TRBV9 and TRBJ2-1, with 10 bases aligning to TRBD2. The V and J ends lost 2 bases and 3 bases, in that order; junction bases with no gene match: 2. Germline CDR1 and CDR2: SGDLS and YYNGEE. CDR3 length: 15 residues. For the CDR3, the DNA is TGTGCCAGCAGCGTCCTAGCGGGGGACTACAATGAGCAGTTCTTC. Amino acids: CASSVLAGDYNEQFF. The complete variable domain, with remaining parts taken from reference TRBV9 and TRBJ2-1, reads DSGVTQTPKHLITATGQRVTLRCSPRSGDLSVYWYQQSLDQGLQFLIQYYNGEERAKGNILERFSAQQFPDLHSELNLSSLELGDSALYFCASSVLAGDYNEQFFGPGTRLTVL.

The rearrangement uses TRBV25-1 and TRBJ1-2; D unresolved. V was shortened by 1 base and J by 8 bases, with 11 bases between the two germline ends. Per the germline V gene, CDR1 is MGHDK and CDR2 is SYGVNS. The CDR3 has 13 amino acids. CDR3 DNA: TGTGCCAGCAGTGAATTTATCCGAGGAGGCTACACCTTC. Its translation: CASSEFIRGGYTF.

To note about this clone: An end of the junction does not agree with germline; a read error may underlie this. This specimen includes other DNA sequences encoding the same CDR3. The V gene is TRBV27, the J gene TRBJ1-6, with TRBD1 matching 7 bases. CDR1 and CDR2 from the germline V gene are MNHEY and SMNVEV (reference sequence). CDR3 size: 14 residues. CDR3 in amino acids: CASRRQGRNSPLHF. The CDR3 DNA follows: TGTGCCAGCAGACGACAGGGAAGAAATTCACCCCTTCACTTT.